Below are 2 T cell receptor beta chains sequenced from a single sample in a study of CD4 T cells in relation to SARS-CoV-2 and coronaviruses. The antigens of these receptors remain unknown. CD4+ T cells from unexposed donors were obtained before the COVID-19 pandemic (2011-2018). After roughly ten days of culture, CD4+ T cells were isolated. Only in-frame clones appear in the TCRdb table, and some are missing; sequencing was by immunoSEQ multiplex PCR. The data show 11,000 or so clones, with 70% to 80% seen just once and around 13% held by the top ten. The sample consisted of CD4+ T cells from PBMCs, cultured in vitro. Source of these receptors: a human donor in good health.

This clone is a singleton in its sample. The CDR3: CSASSQGPITDTQYF. The CDR3 DNA reads as TGCAGTGCTAGTTCCCAGGGGCCCATCACAGATACGCAGTATTTT. The chain is built from TRBV20-1 and TRBJ2-3, with a possible D match to TRBD1 (6 bases). CDR1 and CDR2 from the germline V gene are DFQATT and SNEGSKA (reference sequence). Trimming pared 3 bases from V and 2 bases from J, leaving 15 bases between. CDR3 length equals 15 residues.

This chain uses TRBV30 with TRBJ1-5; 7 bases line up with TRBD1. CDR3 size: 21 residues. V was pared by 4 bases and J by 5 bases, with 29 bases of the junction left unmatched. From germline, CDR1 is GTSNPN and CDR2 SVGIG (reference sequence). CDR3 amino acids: CAWTPPAFDTSKQGIHQPQHF. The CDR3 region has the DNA TGTGCCTGGACCCCACCCGCGTTCGACACGTCTAAACAGGGGATCCATCAGCCCCAGCATTTT.